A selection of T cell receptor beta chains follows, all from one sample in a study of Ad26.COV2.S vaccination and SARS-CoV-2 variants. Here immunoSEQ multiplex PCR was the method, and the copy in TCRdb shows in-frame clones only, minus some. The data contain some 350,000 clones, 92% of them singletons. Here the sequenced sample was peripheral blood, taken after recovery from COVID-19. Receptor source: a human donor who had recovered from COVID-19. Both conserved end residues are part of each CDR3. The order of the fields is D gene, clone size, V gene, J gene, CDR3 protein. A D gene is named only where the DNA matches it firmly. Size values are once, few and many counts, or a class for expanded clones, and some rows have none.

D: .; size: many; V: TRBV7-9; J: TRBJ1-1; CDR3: CASSLQTGLGTEAFF
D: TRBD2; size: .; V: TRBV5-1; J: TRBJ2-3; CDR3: CASGTSGGTSTDTQYF
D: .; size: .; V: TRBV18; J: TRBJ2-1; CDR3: CASSPLDSSYNEQFF
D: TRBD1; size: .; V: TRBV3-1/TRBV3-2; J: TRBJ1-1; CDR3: CASSPVDRGRIGPPTLKGAFF
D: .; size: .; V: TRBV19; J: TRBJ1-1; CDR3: CASSKGSGGGTEAFF
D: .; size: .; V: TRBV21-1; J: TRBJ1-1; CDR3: CASSKAPGGTEAFF
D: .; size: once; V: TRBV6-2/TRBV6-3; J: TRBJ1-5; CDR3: CASSYLGQTLQPQHF
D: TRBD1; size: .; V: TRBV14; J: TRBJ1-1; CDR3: CASSPRGQRNTEAFF
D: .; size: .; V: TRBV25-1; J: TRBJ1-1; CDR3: CASSEVTGREAFF
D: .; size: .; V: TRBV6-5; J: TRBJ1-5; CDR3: CASRSTGPHQPQHF
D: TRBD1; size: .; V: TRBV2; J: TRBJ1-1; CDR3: CASRLPGQTNTEAFF
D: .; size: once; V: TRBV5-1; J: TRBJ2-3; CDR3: CASSLGDFTDTQYF
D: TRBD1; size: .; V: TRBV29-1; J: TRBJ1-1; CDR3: CSVPQGLTEAFF
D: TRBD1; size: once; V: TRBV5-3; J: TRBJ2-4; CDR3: CARSFIPGQGIAKNIQYF
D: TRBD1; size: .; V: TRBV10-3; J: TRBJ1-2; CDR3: CAITGTGAPNYGYTF
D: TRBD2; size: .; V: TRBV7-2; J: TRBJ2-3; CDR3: CASSLSSGGVSADTQYF
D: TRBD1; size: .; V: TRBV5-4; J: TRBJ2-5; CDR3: CASSMGDRGWETQYF
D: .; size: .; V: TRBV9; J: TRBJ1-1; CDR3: CASSVGGSVAEAFF
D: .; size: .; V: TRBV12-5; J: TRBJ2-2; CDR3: CASGFPTGELFF
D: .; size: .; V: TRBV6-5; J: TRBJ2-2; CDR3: CASSMVGELFF
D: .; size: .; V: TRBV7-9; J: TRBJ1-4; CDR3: CASSLASGQKLFF
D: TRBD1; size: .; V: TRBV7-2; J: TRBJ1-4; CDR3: CASSLRTGSNEKLFF
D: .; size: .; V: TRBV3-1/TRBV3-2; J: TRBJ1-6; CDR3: CASNFGTLNSPLHF
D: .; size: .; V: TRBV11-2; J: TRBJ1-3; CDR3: CASSLVGSPNSGNTIYF
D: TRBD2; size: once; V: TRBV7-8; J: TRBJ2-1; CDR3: CASSSGLAGGLGRLNEQFF
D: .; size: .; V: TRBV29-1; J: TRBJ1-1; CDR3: CSVPDSLNTEAFF
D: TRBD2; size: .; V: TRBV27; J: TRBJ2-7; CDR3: CASSSASGLAFYEQYF
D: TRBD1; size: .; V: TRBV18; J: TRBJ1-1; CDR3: CASAGQGNTEAFF
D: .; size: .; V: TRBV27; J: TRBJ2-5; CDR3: CASSFGAAGIQETQYF
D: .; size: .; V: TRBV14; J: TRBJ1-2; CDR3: CASSTRTGTYGYTF
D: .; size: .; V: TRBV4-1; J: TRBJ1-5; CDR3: CASSQGGYSNQPQHF
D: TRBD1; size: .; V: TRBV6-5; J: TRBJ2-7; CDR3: CASISNRGQYEQYF
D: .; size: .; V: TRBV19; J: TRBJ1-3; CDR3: CASSPGNTIYF
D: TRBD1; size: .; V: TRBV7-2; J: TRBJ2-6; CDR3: CATPSRDRAGANVLTF
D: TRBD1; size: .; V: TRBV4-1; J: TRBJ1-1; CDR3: CASSPRQGTEAFF
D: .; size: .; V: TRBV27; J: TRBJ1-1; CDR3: CASRKNRGVGSAFF
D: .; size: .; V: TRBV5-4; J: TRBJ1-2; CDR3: CASSNRTGYTF
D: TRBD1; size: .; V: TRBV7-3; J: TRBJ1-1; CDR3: CASSRQGTGKALNTEAFF
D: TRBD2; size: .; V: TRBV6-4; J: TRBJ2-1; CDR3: CASSDGTSLNEQFF
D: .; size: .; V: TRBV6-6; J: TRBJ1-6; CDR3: CASSYGWPPNSPLHF
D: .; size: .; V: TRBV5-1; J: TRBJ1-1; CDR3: CASSLETSNTEAFF
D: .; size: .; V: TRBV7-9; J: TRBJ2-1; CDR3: CASRSWGDSMDEQFF
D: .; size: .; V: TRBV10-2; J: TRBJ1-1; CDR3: CASRALTVNTEAFF
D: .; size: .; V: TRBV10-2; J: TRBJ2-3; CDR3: CASSEPLRLKSTDTQYF
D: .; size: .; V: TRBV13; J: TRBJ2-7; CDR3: CASSLGRQEKGEQYF
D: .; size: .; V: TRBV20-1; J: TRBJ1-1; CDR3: CSASLGQLAFF
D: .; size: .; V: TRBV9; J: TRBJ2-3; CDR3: CASSASPADRTDTQYF
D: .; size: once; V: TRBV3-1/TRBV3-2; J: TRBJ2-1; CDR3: CASSQDLAYNEQFF
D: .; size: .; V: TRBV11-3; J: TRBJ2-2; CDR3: CASSLGYTGELFF
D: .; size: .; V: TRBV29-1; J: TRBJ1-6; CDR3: CSVQGVDSPLHF
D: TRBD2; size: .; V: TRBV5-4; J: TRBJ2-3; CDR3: CASSPGLNTDTQYF